What follows describes a single TCR beta chain. These data belong to a study of cytomegalovirus exposure and HLA in healthy donors. The PCR used 60 Vbeta and 13 Jbeta primers. The protocol was immunoSEQ multiplex PCR, while the TCRdb copy is restricted to in-frame clones and leaves out a portion. The sample yields about 120,000 clones, around three quarters seen once. Trimming left V 9 bases short and J 4 bases short, with 15 bases between. The CDR3 totals 14 residues. Germline V gene data show CDR1 as LNHDA and CDR2 as SQIVND (reference sequence). The V gene is TRBV19, the J gene TRBJ2-2, with TRBD1 as a possible D gene (5 bases). The source is a man between 50 and 59 years old in good health and CMV-seropositive. The material sequenced was PBMCs. The CDR3 DNA reads as TGTGCCAGCTCCAGACAGACGCGCACCGGGGAGCTGTTTTTT. Translation gives CASSRQTRTGELFF. The variable domain in full, with the rest retrieved from reference TRBV19 and TRBJ2-2, is DGGITQSPKYLFRKEGQNVTLSCEQNLNHDAMYWYRQDPGQGLRLIYYSQIVNDFQKGDIAEGYSVSREKKESFPLTVTSAQKNPTAFYLCASSRQTRTGELFFGEGSRLTVL.